These 8 T cell receptor beta chains share one sample of origin, sequenced in a study of a mutant IDH1 vaccine in newly diagnosed glioma. TCRdb keeps only in-frame clones here, not all; method: immunoSEQ multiplex PCR. The table lists over 30,000 clones, over 70% of them singletons. The time point denotes: week 35, safety follow-up. Vaccinated patients received 300 ug of mutant IDH1 20-mer peptide per dose, with topical imiquimod. The antigens of these receptors remain unknown. The sequenced sample was PBMCs, obtained from a glioma patient whose treatment included an IDH1 peptide vaccine. These receptors came from a woman aged 30 to 39 with glioma. Some clones in this sample may be carry-over from other donors' samples.

This clone was seen a single time. The J gene is TRBJ1-4, the V gene TRBV2, with D possibly being TRBD1 (5 bases). There are 13 residues in the CDR3. Trimming took 4 bases from V and 4 from J, leaving 7 bases between them. The germline V gene encodes CDR1 SNHLY and CDR2 FYNNEI. In DNA, the CDR3 is TGTGCCAGCAGTGCGACAGTTAATGAAAAACTGTTTTTT. Translated: CASSATVNEKLFF.

In this sample, this clone turned up a few times. The rearrangement links TRBV10-1 to TRBJ1-3; no clear D gene. Germline V gives CDR1 WNHNN, CDR2 SYGVQD (reference sequence). V lost 8 bases to trimming and J lost 0 bases, with 17 bases between them. The CDR3 consists of 16 residues. CDR3 bases: TGCGCCAGCTACGGACGGGGTCTAGTCTCTGGAAACACCATATATTTT. It translates to CASYGRGLVSGNTIYF.

The chain is built from TRBV19 and TRBJ2-5; 8 nucleotides match TRBD1. The CDR3 contains 14 residues. Germline values: CDR1 LNHDA, CDR2 SQIVND (reference sequence). The junction had 9 bases not matched to a gene; V was cut back by 8 bases and J by 4 bases. The CDR3 coding sequence is TGTGCCAGTCGCGACAGGGGAAGAGGAGAGACCCAGTACTTC. As protein: CASRDRGRGETQYF.

V gene TRBV14 combines with J gene TRBJ2-7, with D perhaps assigned TRBD1 or TRBD2 (7 bases each). Germline V gives CDR1 SGHDN, CDR2 FVKESK. The CDR3 covers 20 residues. The V end lost 4 bases, the J end lost 2 bases, and 30 bases lay between the germline ends. This chain's CDR3 is CASSPLGGTASYPNPYEQYF. The CDR3 DNA is TGTGCCAGCAGCCCCCTCGGGGGGACAGCTTCCTATCCTAACCCCTACGAGCAGTACTTC.

The DNA of the CDR3 is TGTGCCAGCAGCTCGGAGGACGGCACTAACTATGGCTACACCTTC. It translates to CASSSEDGTNYGYTF. This sequence joins TRBV13 and TRBJ1-2; D remains unclear. The CDR3 loop spans 15 amino acids. CDR1 is PRHDT, CDR2 FYEKMQ, per germline (reference sequence). Trimming pared 4 bases from V and 0 bases from J, leaving 12 bases between.

This clone was seen more than once but under ten times. At one end the junction does not follow the germline gene, possibly because of a read error. The gene calls are TRBV27 and TRBJ1-5; TRBD1 is a possible D gene (6 bases). The CDR3 spans 16 residues. Germline V gene sequence: CDR1 MNHEY, CDR2 SMNVEV (reference sequence). CDR3 residues: CASSLSTGFGNQPQHF. In DNA form, the CDR3 reads TGTGCCAGCAGTCTATCCACAGGGTTCGGCAATCAGCCCCAGCATTTT.

The rearrangement uses TRBV19 and TRBJ2-7, with TRBD2 identical over 7 bases. CDR1 and CDR2 from the germline V gene are LNHDA and SQIVND (reference sequence). The CDR3 length is 15 residues. The trim removed 3 bases at V and 2 bases at J, leaving 7 bases unmatched. The DNA for the CDR3 is TGTGCCAGTAGTATCGGAAGCGGGACTGCCTACGAGCAGTACTTC. This encodes CASSIGSGTAYEQYF.

This clone has more than one count but fewer than ten. The chain has TRBV7-9 and TRBJ1-1, with a weak D call TRBD1 (6 bases). CDR3 length equals 14 residues. The V gene's germline CDR1 is SEHNR and CDR2 FQNEAQ (reference sequence). Trimming took 3 bases from V and 8 from J, leaving 16 bases between them. CDR3 bases: TGTGCCAGCAGCTTTAGGATTGGGGGCGGAGAAGCTTTCTTT. It is translated as CASSFRIGGGEAFF.